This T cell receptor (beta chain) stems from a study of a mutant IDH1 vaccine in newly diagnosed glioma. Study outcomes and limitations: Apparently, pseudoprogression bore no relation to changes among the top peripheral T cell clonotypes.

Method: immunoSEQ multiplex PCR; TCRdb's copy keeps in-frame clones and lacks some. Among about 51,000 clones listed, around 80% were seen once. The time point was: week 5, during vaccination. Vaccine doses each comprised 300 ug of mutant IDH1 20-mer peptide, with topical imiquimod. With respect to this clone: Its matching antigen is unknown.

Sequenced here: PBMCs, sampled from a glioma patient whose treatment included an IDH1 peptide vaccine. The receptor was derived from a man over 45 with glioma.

The CDR3 here is CASSSLNPSGGRNTQYF. CDR3 in DNA: TGTGCCAGCAGCTCGCTAAATCCTAGCGGGGGACGGAATACGCAGTATTTT. The rearrangement links TRBV7-2 to TRBJ2-3, with 10 bases fitting TRBD2. V lost 4 bases and J lost 7; bases outside the gene matches: 14. In germline, CDR1 is SGHTA, CDR2 FQGNSA. This CDR3 is built from 17 residues.